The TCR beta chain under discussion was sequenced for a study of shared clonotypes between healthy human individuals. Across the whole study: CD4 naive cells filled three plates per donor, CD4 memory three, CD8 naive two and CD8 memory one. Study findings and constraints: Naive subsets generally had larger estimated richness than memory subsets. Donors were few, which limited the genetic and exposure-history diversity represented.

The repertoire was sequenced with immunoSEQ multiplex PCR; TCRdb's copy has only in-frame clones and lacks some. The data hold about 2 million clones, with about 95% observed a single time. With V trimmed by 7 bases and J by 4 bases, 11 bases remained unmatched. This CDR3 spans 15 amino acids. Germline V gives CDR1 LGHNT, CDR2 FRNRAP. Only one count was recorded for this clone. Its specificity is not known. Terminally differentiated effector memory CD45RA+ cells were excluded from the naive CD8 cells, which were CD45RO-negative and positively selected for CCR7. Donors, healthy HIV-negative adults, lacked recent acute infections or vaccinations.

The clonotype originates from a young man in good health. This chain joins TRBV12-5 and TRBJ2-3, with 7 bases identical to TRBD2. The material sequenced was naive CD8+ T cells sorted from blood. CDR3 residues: CASAPAGGSADTQYF. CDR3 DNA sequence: TGTGCTAGTGCTCCCGCGGGCGGGAGTGCAGATACGCAGTATTTT.